In its sample, the clone carrying this T cell receptor (beta chain) was seen once. This sample was taken from a study of technical replicates of blood from several donors. This table comes from immunoSEQ multiplex PCR, and its TCRdb copy is limited to in-frame clones, with some not included. Of tens of thousands of clones listed, approximately 94% are singletons. The V gene lost 0 bases and the J gene lost 7 bases, with 12 bases spanning the gap. This CDR3 has 15 amino acids. The germline gives CDR1 MNHEY, CDR2 SVGAGI. The clonotype comes from a human donor in good health. The sample taken for sequencing was T cells isolated from PBMCs. V usage is TRBV6-5 and J usage is TRBJ1-4; possibly TRBD1 for D (6 bases). Here the CDR3 reads CASSYSTGFSEKLFF. Here the CDR3 DNA reads TGTGCCAGCAGTTACTCCACAGGGTTTAGTGAAAAACTGTTTTTT.